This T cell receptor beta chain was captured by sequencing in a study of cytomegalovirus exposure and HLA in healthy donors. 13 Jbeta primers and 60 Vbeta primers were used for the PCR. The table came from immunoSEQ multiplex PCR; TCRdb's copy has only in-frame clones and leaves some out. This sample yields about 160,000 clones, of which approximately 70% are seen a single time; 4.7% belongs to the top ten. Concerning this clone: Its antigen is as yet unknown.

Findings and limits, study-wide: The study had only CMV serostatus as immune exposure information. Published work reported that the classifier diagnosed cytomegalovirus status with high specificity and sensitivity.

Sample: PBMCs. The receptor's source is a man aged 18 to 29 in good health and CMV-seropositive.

CDR3 bases: TGTGCCAGCAGCTTGGGCAGGGTAAGCACTGAAGCTTTCTTT. It specifies CASSLGRVSTEAFF. The chain carries TRBV5-6 and TRBJ1-1, with D maybe TRBD1 (5 bases). Germline lookup yields CDR1 SGHDT and CDR2 YYEEEE. The CDR3 is 14 amino acids. Deletions cut 0 bases from V and 4 bases from J, with 10 bases between. The whole variable domain, filled in from reference TRBV5-6 and TRBJ1-1, reads DAGVTQSPTHLIKTRGQQVTLRCSPKSGHDTVSWYQQALGQGPQFIFQYYEEEERQRGNFPDRFSGHQFPNYSSELNVNALLLGDSALYLCASSLGRVSTEAFFGQGTRLTVV.